Sequencing of this T cell receptor beta chain was carried out in a study of glioma-infiltrating T cells after dendritic cell vaccination. This table comes from immunoSEQ multiplex PCR, and its TCRdb copy is limited to in-frame clones, with some not included. The sample has about 82,000 clones, roughly 90% seen once; the top ten hold under 4%. Findings and limits, study-wide: Estimated pretreatment TIL content predicted outcome after dendritic cell vaccination.

A word on this clone: Its antigen is still unknown. At one of its ends the junction is not consistent with the germline gene, which may arise from a read error.

The TCR originated in a human donor with glioblastoma. Sample: blood, taken before dendritic cell vaccination.

The DNA of the CDR3 is TGTGCCAGCAGCTTGACCGTAGCGGGGACCACAGATATGCAGTATTTT. It translates to CASSLTVAGTTDMQYF. The genes are TRBV5-4 and TRBJ2-3; 8 positions match TRBD2. Looked up from germline, CDR1 is SGHNT and CDR2 is YYREEE (reference sequence). The CDR3 extends over 16 amino acids.